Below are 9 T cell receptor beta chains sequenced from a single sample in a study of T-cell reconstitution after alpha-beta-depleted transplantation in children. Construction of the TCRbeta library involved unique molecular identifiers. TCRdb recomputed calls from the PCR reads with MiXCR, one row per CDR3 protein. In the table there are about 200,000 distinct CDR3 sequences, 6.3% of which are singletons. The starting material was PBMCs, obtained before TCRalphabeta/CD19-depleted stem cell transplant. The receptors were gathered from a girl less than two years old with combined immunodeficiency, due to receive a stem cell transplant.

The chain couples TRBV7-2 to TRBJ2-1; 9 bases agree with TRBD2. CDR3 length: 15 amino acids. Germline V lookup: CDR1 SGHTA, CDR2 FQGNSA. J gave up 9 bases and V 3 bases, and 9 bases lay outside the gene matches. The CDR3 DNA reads TGTGCCAGCAGCTTCACCGGGACTAGCTCGGGTGAGCAGTTCTTC. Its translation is CASSFTGTSSGEQFF.

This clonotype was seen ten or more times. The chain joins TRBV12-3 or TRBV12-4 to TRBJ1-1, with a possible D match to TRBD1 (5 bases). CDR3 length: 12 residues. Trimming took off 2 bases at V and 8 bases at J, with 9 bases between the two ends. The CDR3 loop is CASSLRHREAFF. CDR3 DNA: TGTGCCAGCAGTTTACGCCACAGGGAAGCTTTCTTT.

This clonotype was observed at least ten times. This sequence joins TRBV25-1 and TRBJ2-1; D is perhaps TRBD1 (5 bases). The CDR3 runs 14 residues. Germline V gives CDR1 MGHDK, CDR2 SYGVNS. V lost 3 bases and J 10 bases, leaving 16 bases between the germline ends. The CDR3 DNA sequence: TGTGCCAGCAGTGATTTGAGTAAGGGGAAGGAGCAGTTCTTC. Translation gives CASSDLSKGKEQFF.

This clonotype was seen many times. CDR3 protein: CASSRDRSYEQYF. CDR3 nucleotides: TGTGCCAGCAGCCGGGACAGATCCTACGAGCAGTACTTC. The chain couples TRBV7-2 to TRBJ2-7; 7 bases line up with TRBD1. V gave up 5 bases and J gave up 1 base; unmatched junction bases: 2. CDR3 length: 13 residues. Germline assignment: CDR1 SGHTA and CDR2 FQGNSA.

CDR3: CASSFEFSDGELFF. CDR3 DNA sequence: TGTGCCAGCAGCTTCGAATTCTCGGACGGGGAGCTGTTTTTT. The chain joins TRBV7-9 to TRBJ2-2, with no clear D. V lost 3 bases and J 7 bases, leaving 12 bases between the germline ends. Germline V gene lookup returns CDR1 SEHNR and CDR2 FQNEAQ (reference sequence). The CDR3 covers 14 residues.

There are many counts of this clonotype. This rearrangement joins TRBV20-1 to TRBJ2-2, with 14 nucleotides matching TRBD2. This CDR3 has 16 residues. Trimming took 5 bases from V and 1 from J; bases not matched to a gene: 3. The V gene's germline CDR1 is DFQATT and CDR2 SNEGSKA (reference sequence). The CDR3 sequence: CSARTSGRLNTGELFF. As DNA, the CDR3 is TGCAGTGCTCGGACTAGCGGGAGGTTGAACACCGGGGAGCTGTTTTTT.

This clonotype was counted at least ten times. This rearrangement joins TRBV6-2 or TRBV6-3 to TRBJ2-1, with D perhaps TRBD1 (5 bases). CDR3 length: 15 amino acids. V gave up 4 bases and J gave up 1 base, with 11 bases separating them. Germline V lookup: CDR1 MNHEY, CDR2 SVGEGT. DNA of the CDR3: TGTGCCAGCAGTTTGGGGCCAATATCCTACAATGAGCAGTTCTTC. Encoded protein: CASSLGPISYNEQFF.

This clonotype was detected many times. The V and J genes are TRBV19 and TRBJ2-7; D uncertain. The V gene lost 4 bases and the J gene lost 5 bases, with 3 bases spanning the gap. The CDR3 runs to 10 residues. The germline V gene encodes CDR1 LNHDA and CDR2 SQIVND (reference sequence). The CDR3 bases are TGTGCCAGTAGTAGTCACGAGCAGTACTTC. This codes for CASSSHEQYF. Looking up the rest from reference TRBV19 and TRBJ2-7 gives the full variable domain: DGGITQSPKYLFRKEGQNVTLSCEQNLNHDAMYWYRQDPGQGLRLIYYSQIVNDFQKGDIAEGYSVSREKKESFPLTVTSAQKNPTAFYLCASSSHEQYFGPGTRLTVT.

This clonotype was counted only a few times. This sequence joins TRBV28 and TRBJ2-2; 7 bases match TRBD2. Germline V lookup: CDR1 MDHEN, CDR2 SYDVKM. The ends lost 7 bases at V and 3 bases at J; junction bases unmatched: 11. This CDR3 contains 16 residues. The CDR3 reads CASTPVGGRDTGELFF. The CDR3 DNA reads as TGTGCCAGCACCCCCGTCGGGGGGAGGGACACCGGGGAGCTGTTTTTT.